This T cell receptor (beta chain) stems from a study of T cells after yellow fever vaccination. Study results and limitations: It was the secondary response that reached its peak faster, day 5 versus 15, but it was weaker. Shared CD4/CD8 clonotypes were a small share, likely from convergent recombination.

The germline V gene encodes CDR1 DFQATT and CDR2 SNEGSKA (reference sequence). The CDR3 totals 14 residues. Trimming cost V 3 bases and J 3 bases; bases outside gene matches: 4. MiXCR was run by TCRdb on the 5' RACE reads, yielding one entry per CDR3 protein. This sample has approximately 300,000 distinct CDR3 sequences, with about an eighth found just once. This clonotype has just a few counts. What it binds is not known. The sequence was collected from a man aged 25-45 years who received the YFV17D yellow fever vaccine. The chain has TRBV20-1 and TRBJ2-7, with 11 bases that match TRBD2. Sequencing was performed on CD4+ T cells sorted from PBMCs, taken 45 days after the yellow fever booster vaccination. In DNA form, the CDR3 reads TGCAGTGCTAGGGGACTAGCGGTCGTCTACGAGCAGTACTTC. Translation gives CSARGLAVVYEQYF.